Sequencing of this TCR beta chain was carried out in a study of CD8+ T cells in alopecia areata. Across the study: Twice daily, treated patients received 5 to 10 mg of oral tofacitinib.

Study outcomes and limitations: In scalp, tofacitinib significantly decreased clonality and expanded CD8+ clones among the top 100.

Sequencing used cDNA as its template, made by extracting RNA and reverse transcribing it. The assay was immunoSEQ multiplex PCR, and TCRdb's table has in-frame clones only and misses some. The sample holds around 210,000 clones, about three fifths seen once. The treatment is: oral pan-JAK inhibitor, 5-10 mg twice daily. As regards this clone: What it binds is not known.

The sequence derives from a human donor with alopecia areata. The sequencing here drew on CD4+ T cells sorted from blood, taken at week 4, from a patient treated with tofacitinib.

CDR3 in amino acids: CSVGYGVGPGEAFF. The CDR3 DNA reads TGCAGCGTTGGTTACGGAGTCGGACCCGGTGAAGCTTTCTTT. The chain couples TRBV29-1 to TRBJ1-1; D unclear. The CDR3 contains 14 residues. Between the trimmed V and J ends, which lost 4 bases and 7 bases, there was a span of 19 bases. Germline-derived CDR1 and CDR2 are SQVTM and ANQGSEA.